What follows is one TCR beta chain and its context. Produced via immunoSEQ multiplex PCR; TCRdb's table is partial and in-frame only. Of around 64,000 clones detected, around 90% appear once; the ten largest clones hold around 13%. This sample is part of a study of lymphopenia after photon versus proton radiotherapy. The sequencing used peripheral blood, collected from a patient treated with proton-based radiotherapy. The sequence was obtained from a man older than 75 with esophageal cancer.

CDR3 nucleotide sequence: TGTGCCAGCAGCTTTTCACAGGGACTCTACGAGCAGTACTTC. This gives the protein CASSFSQGLYEQYF. The chain joins TRBV7-2 to TRBJ2-7, with D perhaps assigned TRBD1 or TRBD2 (6 bases each). This CDR3 comprises 14 residues. V was pared by 3 bases and J by 3 bases, with 12 bases between. The germline V gene encodes CDR1 SGHTA and CDR2 FQGNSA.